The clone carrying this T cell receptor beta chain was detected many times. Its cognate antigen is unknown. The data originate from a study of regulatory T cells in long-lasting Graves disease. Study observations and caveats: Persistent cases favored TRBV28, TRBJ1-2 and TRBJ2-5.

The time point: newly diagnosed GD, antithyroid drugs for less than 3 months. Researchers made the TCR library from RNA that was extracted from PBMCs. HTBI primers from iRepertoire and Arm-PCR of CDR3 regions yielded the TCR beta libraries. TCRdb passed the multiplex PCR reads through MiXCR, listing each CDR3 protein once. The data hold 420,000 or so distinct CDR3 sequences, with roughly 17% observed a single time. The germline V gene has CDR1 SQVTM and CDR2 ANQGSEA. V lost 6 bases to trimming and J lost 8 bases, with 16 bases between them. The CDR3 has 12 amino acids. These data also formed part of another study, on T cells in Graves' hyperthyroidism and ophthalmopathy. As that report states: Ophthalmopathy could be told apart from stable hyperthyroidism with a 13 V-J model.

The TCR originated in a woman aged 18-29 years with Graves disease. This rearrangement joins TRBV29-1 to TRBJ1-2, with D possibly being TRBD1 (5 bases). The sequenced sample was peripheral blood mononuclear cells (PBMCs), obtained at new diagnosis, from a patient treated with antithyroid drugs. The CDR3 sequence is CSVRDEREGYTF. CDR3 in DNA: TGCAGCGTCCGGGACGAGCGAGAAGGCTACACCTTC.